This T cell receptor (beta chain) is drawn from a study of T-cell reconstitution after alpha-beta-depleted transplantation in children. This clonotype was found a few times. V gave up 5 bases and J gave up 0 bases, with 14 bases separating them. This CDR3 contains 15 residues. Germline V gene sequence: CDR1 DFQATT, CDR2 SNEGSKA (reference sequence). Unique molecular identifiers were incorporated into the prepared TCRbeta library. TCRdb itself ran the PCR reads through MiXCR, one entry per CDR3 protein. The sample lists hundreds of thousands of distinct CDR3 sequences, roughly 15% seen once, with about 1.1% in the top ten.

The starting material was PBMCs from the stem cell graft donor, obtained from the stem cell graft. This chain uses TRBV20-1 with TRBJ2-1; D is unclear. The sequence derives from a human donor who donated a stem cell graft to a child with acute myeloid leukemia. DNA for the CDR3: TGCAGTGCTTCGAGGATGGAAAGCTCCTACAATGAGCAGTTCTTC. Encoded protein: CSASRMESSYNEQFF.